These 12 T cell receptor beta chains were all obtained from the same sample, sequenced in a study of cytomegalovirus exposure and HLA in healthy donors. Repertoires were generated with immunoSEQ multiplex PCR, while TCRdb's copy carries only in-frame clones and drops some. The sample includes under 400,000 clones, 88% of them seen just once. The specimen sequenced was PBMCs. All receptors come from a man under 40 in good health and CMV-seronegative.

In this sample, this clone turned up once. The CDR3 is CASRQGGVYTEAFF. The CDR3 DNA is TGTGCCAGCAGACAGGGTGGTGTGTACACTGAAGCTTTCTTT. This rearrangement joins TRBV28 to TRBJ1-1, with D possibly matching TRBD1 (6 bases). The CDR3 contains 14 residues. Germline V lookup: CDR1 MDHEN, CDR2 SYDVKM. Trimming took off 6 bases at V and 3 bases at J, with 14 bases between the two ends.

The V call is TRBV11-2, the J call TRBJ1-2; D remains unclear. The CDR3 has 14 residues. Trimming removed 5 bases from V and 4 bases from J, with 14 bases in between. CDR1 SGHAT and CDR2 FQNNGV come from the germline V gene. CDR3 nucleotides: TGTGCCAGCAGCCGGCGAGAGGGAGGCTATGGCTACACCTTC. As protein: CASSRREGGYGYTF.

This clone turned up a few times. The CDR3 sequence is CASRLGQSDSPLHF. The CDR3 DNA reads TGCGCCAGCAGGTTAGGACAGTCGGATTCACCCCTCCACTTT. The rearrangement joins TRBV4-1 to TRBJ1-6; a possible D gene is TRBD1 (6 bases). This CDR3 spans 14 amino acids. V was pared by 6 bases and J by 8 bases, with 14 bases between. Germline V gene data show CDR1 as MGHRA and CDR2 as YSYEKL.

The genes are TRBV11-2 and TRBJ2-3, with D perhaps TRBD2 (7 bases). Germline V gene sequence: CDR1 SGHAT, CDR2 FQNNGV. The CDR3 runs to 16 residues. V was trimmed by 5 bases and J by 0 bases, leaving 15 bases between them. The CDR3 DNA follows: TGTGCCAGCAGCACAGGGAGCGGGACTAGCACAGATACGCAGTATTTT. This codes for CASSTGSGTSTDTQYF.

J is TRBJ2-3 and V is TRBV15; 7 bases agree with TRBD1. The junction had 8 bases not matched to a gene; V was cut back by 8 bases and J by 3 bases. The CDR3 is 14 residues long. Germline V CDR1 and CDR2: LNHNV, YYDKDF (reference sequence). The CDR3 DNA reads TGTGCCACCTCCAGGCAGGGGGAGACAGATACGCAGTATTTT. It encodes CATSRQGETDTQYF.

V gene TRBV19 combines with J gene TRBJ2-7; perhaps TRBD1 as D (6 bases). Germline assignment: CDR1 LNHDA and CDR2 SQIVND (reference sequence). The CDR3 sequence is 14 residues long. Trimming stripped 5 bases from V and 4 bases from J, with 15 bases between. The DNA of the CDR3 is TGTGCCAGTAGTTTCCCCGGACAGACATACGAGCAGTACTTC. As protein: CASSFPGQTYEQYF. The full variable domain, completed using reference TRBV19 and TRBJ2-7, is DGGITQSPKYLFRKEGQNVTLSCEQNLNHDAMYWYRQDPGQGLRLIYYSQIVNDFQKGDIAEGYSVSREKKESFPLTVTSAQKNPTAFYLCASSFPGQTYEQYFGPGTRLTVT.

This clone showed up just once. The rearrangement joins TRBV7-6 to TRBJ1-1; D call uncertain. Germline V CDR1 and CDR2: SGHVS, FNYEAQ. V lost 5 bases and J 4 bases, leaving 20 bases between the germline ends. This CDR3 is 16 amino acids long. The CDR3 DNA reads TGTGCCAGCAGCCTCAACCCCCCCCCGTCGGGCACTGAAGCTTTCTTT. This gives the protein CASSLNPPPSGTEAFF.

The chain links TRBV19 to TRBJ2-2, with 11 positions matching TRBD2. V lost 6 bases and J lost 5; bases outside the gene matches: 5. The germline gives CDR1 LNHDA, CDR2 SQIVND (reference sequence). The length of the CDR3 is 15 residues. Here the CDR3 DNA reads TGTGCCAGTAGACCTAGCGGGGGGTATACCGGGGAGCTGTTTTTT. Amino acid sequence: CASRPSGGYTGELFF.

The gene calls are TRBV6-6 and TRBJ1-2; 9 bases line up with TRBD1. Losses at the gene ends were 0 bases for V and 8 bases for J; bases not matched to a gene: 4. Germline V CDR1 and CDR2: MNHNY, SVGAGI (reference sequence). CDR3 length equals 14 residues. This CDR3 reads CASSYSGQGRGYTF. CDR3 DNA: TGTGCCAGCAGTTACTCCGGACAGGGGCGGGGCTACACCTTC.

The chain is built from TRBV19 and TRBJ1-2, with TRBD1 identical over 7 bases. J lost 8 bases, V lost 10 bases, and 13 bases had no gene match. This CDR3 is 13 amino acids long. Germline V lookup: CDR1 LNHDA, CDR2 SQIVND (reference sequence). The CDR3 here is CATRDSHRIGYTF. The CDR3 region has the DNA TGTGCCACGAGGGACAGCCACCGTATAGGCTACACCTTC.

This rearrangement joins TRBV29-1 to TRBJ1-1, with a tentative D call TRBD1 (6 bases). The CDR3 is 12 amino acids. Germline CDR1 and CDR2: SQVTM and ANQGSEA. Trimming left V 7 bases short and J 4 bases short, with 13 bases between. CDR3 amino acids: CSGKSGVTEAFF. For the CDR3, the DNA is TGCAGCGGCAAGTCAGGGGTCACTGAAGCTTTCTTT.

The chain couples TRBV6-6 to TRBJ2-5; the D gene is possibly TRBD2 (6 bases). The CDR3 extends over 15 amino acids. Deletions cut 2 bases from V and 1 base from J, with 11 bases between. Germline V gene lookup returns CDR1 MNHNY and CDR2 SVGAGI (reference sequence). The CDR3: CASSYTREPQETQYF. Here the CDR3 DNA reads TGTGCCAGCAGTTACACCCGGGAGCCCCAAGAGACCCAGTACTTC.